The next 17 T cell receptor beta chains were all read from a single sample in a study of shared clonotypes between healthy human individuals. Data came from immunoSEQ multiplex PCR; TCRdb stores just in-frame clones and leaves some out. The sample includes roughly 2 million clones, around 95% seen only once; the top ten take around 0.13%. The sequenced sample was naive CD4+ T cells sorted from blood. Described subset: CD45RA+ positively selected. Every receptor here comes from a young man in good health.

The chain employs TRBV6-5 and TRBJ2-4; unclear D gene. Germline CDR1 reads MNHEY; CDR2 reads SVGAGI. The CDR3 extends over 13 amino acids. Trimming left V 6 bases short and J 5 bases short, with 11 bases between. For the CDR3, the DNA is TGTGCCAGCAGCCCAAGGACCCAAAACATTCAGTACTTC. Protein: CASSPRTQNIQYF.

The table lists this clone with a count of one. This CDR3 is also generated by other DNA sequences in the sample. The chain carries TRBV5-4 and TRBJ1-3; D is ambiguous. CDR1 and CDR2 (germline): SGHNT, YYREEE (reference sequence). V was trimmed by 0 bases and J by 4 bases, leaving 2 bases between them. This CDR3 is 12 amino acids long. DNA for the CDR3: TGTGCCAGCAGCTTGGCAGGAAACACCATATATTTT. Translation: CASSLAGNTIYF.

The rearrangement links TRBV4-3 to TRBJ2-1; 7 bases map to TRBD2. Germline CDR1 is LGHNA and CDR2 is YSLEER. This CDR3 has 15 residues. The trim removed 0 bases at V and 6 bases at J, leaving 5 bases unmatched. CDR3 amino acids: CASSQDLGGGNEQFF. The CDR3 DNA is TGCGCCAGCAGCCAAGATCTAGGCGGGGGCAATGAGCAGTTCTTC.

This clone was seen only once. At the DNA level, this CDR3 is encoded by other sequences in the same sample as well. The gene calls are TRBV29-1 and TRBJ2-1; unclear D gene. The V gene lost 2 bases and the J gene lost 7 bases, with 6 bases spanning the gap. This CDR3 has 11 amino acids. Germline CDR1 reads SQVTM; CDR2 reads ANQGSEA. The CDR3 is CSVELGNEQFF. CDR3 bases: TGCAGCGTTGAACTCGGAAATGAGCAGTTCTTC.

The chain is built from TRBV11-3 and TRBJ2-1, with 7 bases matching TRBD1. J gave up 5 bases and V 1 base, and 5 bases lay outside the gene matches. The V gene's germline CDR1 is SGHNT and CDR2 YENEEA. The CDR3 has 15 amino acids. CDR3 amino acids: CASSLAGGKNNEQFF. The CDR3 DNA reads TGTGCCAGCAGCTTAGCAGGGGGAAAGAACAATGAGCAGTTCTTC.

V gene TRBV6-6 combines with J gene TRBJ2-3, with 8 bases lining up with TRBD1. CDR1 MNHNY and CDR2 SVGAGI come from the germline V gene (reference sequence). V shed 2 bases, J shed 8 bases, and the junction held 6 bases outside the gene matches. CDR3 length: 14 amino acids. The CDR3 sequence: CASSYDRGLGTQYF. The CDR3, as DNA: TGTGCCAGCAGTTACGACAGGGGATTGGGTACGCAGTATTTT.

The chain joins TRBV13 to TRBJ1-4, with a weak D call TRBD1 (5 bases). The CDR3 is made up of 14 amino acids. Germline V lookup: CDR1 PRHDT, CDR2 FYEKMQ (reference sequence). Deletions cut 3 bases from V and 4 bases from J, with 9 bases between. The CDR3 is CASSFGHRNEKLFF. CDR3 nucleotides: TGTGCCAGCAGCTTCGGACACCGTAATGAAAAACTGTTTTTT.

The CDR3 DNA sequence: TGTGCCAGCAGCGTCGGCAGGGAGGATTCACCCCTCCACTTT. It translates to CASSVGREDSPLHF. This chain links TRBV9 with TRBJ1-6; D may be TRBD1 (5 bases). The CDR3 has 14 residues. V lost 2 bases to trimming and J lost 8 bases, with 11 bases between them. Germline CDR1 is SGDLS and CDR2 is YYNGEE.

Of note for this clone: This sample includes further DNA sequences coding for the same CDR3. The chain carries TRBV5-1 and TRBJ2-3; the D gene could be TRBD1 or TRBD2 (5 bases each). The CDR3 is made up of 14 amino acids. V lost 0 bases and J lost 5, with 10 bases in between. In germline, CDR1 is SGHRS, CDR2 YFSETQ. The CDR3 here is CASSLGGVGDTQYF. DNA for the CDR3: TGCGCCAGCAGCTTGGGAGGGGTTGGAGATACGCAGTATTTT.

This chain joins TRBV7-2 and TRBJ1-5, with D unresolved. The CDR3 length is 15 residues. CDR1 is SGHTA, CDR2 FQGNSA, per germline. V was shortened by 0 bases and J by 0 bases, with 6 bases between the two germline ends. The CDR3 reads CASSLAGISNQPQHF. Here the CDR3 DNA reads TGTGCCAGCAGCTTAGCGGGAATTAGCAATCAGCCCCAGCATTTT.

This chain connects TRBV10-3 to TRBJ2-1; D possibly uses TRBD1 or TRBD2 (5 bases each). The CDR3 runs to 15 residues. The V gene lost 4 bases and the J gene lost 2 bases, with 12 bases spanning the gap. CDR1 ENHRY and CDR2 SYGVKD come from the germline V gene. CDR3 loop: CAISGDGATYNEQFF. Here the CDR3 DNA reads TGTGCCATCAGTGGGGACGGGGCGACCTACAATGAGCAGTTCTTC.

The chain uses TRBV9 and TRBJ2-2; D not certain. Trimming stripped 3 bases from V and 6 bases from J, with 15 bases between. The V gene's germline CDR1 is SGDLS and CDR2 YYNGEE. CDR3 length equals 15 residues. CDR3 sequence: CASSERTSTPGELFF. The CDR3 DNA reads TGTGCCAGCAGCGAAAGGACCTCAACCCCCGGGGAGCTGTTTTTT.

Remarks on this clone: The sample contains more than one DNA sequence encoding this CDR3. CDR3 amino acids: CASSLALGSGNTIYF. CDR3 in DNA: TGTGCCAGCAGCTTAGCGCTAGGGTCTGGAAACACCATATATTTT. The J gene is TRBJ1-3, the V gene TRBV7-2, with D unresolved. The CDR3 has 15 amino acids. V was clipped by 0 bases and J by 1 base, with 7 bases between them. Germline values: CDR1 SGHTA, CDR2 FQGNSA.

The chain links TRBV6-5 to TRBJ2-3, with 9 bases fitting TRBD2. The junction had 4 bases not matched to a gene; V was cut back by 2 bases and J by 1 base. The length of the CDR3 is 16 residues. The germline gives CDR1 MNHEY, CDR2 SVGAGI. Here the CDR3 reads CASSYMASGGTDTQYF. The DNA for the CDR3 is TGTGCCAGCAGTTACATGGCTAGCGGGGGCACAGATACGCAGTATTTT.

The chain is built from TRBV6-5 and TRBJ2-3; D is unclear. Between the trimmed V and J ends, which lost 3 bases and 0 bases, there was a span of 10 bases. Germline CDR1 reads MNHEY; CDR2 reads SVGAGI. There are 15 residues in the CDR3. The CDR3 coding sequence is TGTGCCAGCAGTTATGGGCAGCCTAGCACAGATACGCAGTATTTT. Its translation is CASSYGQPSTDTQYF.

The CDR3 bases are TGTGCCAGCAGCTTGGATGGGGTAGTTCCTCACGAGACCCAGTACTTC. Protein product: CASSLDGVVPHETQYF. J is TRBJ2-5 and V is TRBV5-4; unclear D gene. The germline gives CDR1 SGHNT, CDR2 YYREEE (reference sequence). Deletions cut 0 bases from V and 5 bases from J, with 17 bases between. CDR3 size: 16 residues.

V and J are TRBV2 and TRBJ1-1, with TRBD1 identical over 7 bases. After removal of 1 base from V and 4 bases from J, the junction contained 3 bases not matched to a gene. This CDR3 has 14 amino acids. CDR1 is SNHLY and CDR2 is FYNNEI in the germline V gene. The CDR3 loop reads CASSEEGATTEAFF. DNA for the CDR3: TGTGCCAGCAGTGAAGAGGGGGCGACCACTGAAGCTTTCTTT.